Presented here are 13 T cell receptor beta chains from one specimen sequenced in a study of blood T cell repertoires in COVID-19. The method was immunoSEQ multiplex PCR; TCRdb's version includes in-frame clones alone and lacks a portion of them. The sample holds around 57,000 clones, roughly 88% seen once. Sequencing was carried out using peripheral blood. The origin of the receptors is a human donor in a cohort sampled during active COVID-19.

V gene TRBV6-5 combines with J gene TRBJ1-2, with 10 positions matching TRBD1. Trimming cost V 7 bases and J 4 bases; bases outside gene matches: 3. This CDR3 comprises 13 residues. Germline lookup yields CDR1 MNHEY and CDR2 SVGAGI. The CDR3 spells CASTRDRGYGYTF. The CDR3 DNA is TGTGCCAGCACAAGGGACAGGGGCTATGGCTACACCTTC.

The genes are TRBV6-6 and TRBJ1-2; D gene unclear. Trimming removed 2 bases from V and 8 bases from J, with 12 bases in between. This CDR3 region has 13 residues. In germline, CDR1 is MNHNY, CDR2 SVGAGI (reference sequence). The CDR3 is CASSYPDNLGYTF. The CDR3 DNA sequence: TGTGCCAGCAGTTACCCAGACAACCTGGGCTACACCTTC.

The genes are TRBV6-2 or TRBV6-3 and TRBJ1-5, with 7 bases matching TRBD1. Per germline, CDR1 MNHEY and CDR2 SVGEGT. CDR3 size: 15 residues. Losses at the gene ends were 6 bases for V and 3 bases for J; bases not matched to a gene: 8. CDR3 amino acids: CASSQGDRPNQPQHF. In nucleotides, the CDR3 is TGTGCCAGCAGCCAGGGGGACAGACCCAATCAGCCCCAGCATTTT.

The rearrangement uses TRBV4-1 and TRBJ1-4, with TRBD1 matching 8 bases. The ends lost 3 bases at V and 5 bases at J; junction bases unmatched: 8. This CDR3 has 16 residues. Germline values: CDR1 MGHRA, CDR2 YSYEKL. The chain's CDR3 is CASSQAQTGANEKLFF. For the CDR3, the DNA is TGCGCCAGCAGCCAGGCTCAGACAGGGGCGAATGAAAAACTGTTTTTT.

J is TRBJ2-7 and V is TRBV7-9, with TRBD2 matching 10 bases. The CDR3 consists of 16 residues. CDR1 and CDR2 (germline): SEHNR, FQNEAQ (reference sequence). With 6 bases clipped from V and 2 bases from J, the junction kept 10 bases outside the gene matches. CDR3 sequence (DNA): TGTGCCAGCAGTTCTCATTTAGCGGGAGGCCCCTACGAGCAGTACTTC. It is translated as CASSSHLAGGPYEQYF.

The rearrangement links TRBV7-9 to TRBJ1-2; D perhaps matches TRBD1 (6 bases). CDR1 SEHNR and CDR2 FQNEAQ come from the germline V gene (reference sequence). The CDR3 has 15 residues. The V gene lost 1 base and the J gene lost 6 bases, with 15 bases spanning the gap. CDR3 DNA sequence: TGTGCCAGCAGCTTAGGTTCGTGGGGGCGCGATGGCTACACCTTC. This gives the protein CASSLGSWGRDGYTF.

The rearrangement links TRBV27 to TRBJ1-1; D possibly corresponds to TRBD1 (6 bases). This CDR3 has 13 residues. CDR1 is MNHEY and CDR2 is SMNVEV in the germline V gene (reference sequence). Trimming left V 10 bases short and J 0 bases short, with 12 bases between. The CDR3 region has the DNA TGTGCCACATCCGGGACAATGAACACTGAAGCTTTCTTT. Its protein is CATSGTMNTEAFF.

Regarding this clone: Relative to the germline gene, one junction end is altered; a read error may explain this. The V gene is TRBV6-1, the J gene TRBJ2-2, with D tentatively TRBD2 (6 bases). The CDR3 has 17 amino acids. CDR1 and CDR2 from the germline V gene are MNHNS and SASEGT. The CDR3, as DNA: TGTGCCAGCGGTGACCCGGGGGAGCCGATTTCCCCCGGGGAGCTGTTTTTT. Its protein is CASGDPGEPISPGELFF.

CDR3 in amino acids: CASSLAYGTGILEVATEAFF. In DNA, the CDR3 is TGCGCCAGCAGCTTGGCTTACGGGACAGGGATTCTGGAGGTGGCCACTGAAGCTTTCTTT. The rearrangement uses TRBV5-1 and TRBJ1-1; 9 bases fit TRBD1. The ends lost 0 bases at V and 4 bases at J; junction bases unmatched: 19. Germline V gives CDR1 SGHRS, CDR2 YFSETQ. The CDR3 sequence is 20 residues long.

Of note for this clone: Other DNA sequences of this sample code for an identical CDR3. The genes are TRBV2 and TRBJ1-6; 7 nucleotides align to TRBD1. Trimming took 3 bases from V and 10 from J; bases not matched to a gene: 6. CDR1 and CDR2 (germline): SNHLY, FYNNEI. The CDR3 runs to 14 residues. In DNA form, the CDR3 reads TGTGCCAGCAGTGAGGAGGGGGCGGGCTCACCCCTCCACTTT. It specifies CASSEEGAGSPLHF.

The genes are TRBV5-5 and TRBJ1-1, with a tentative D call TRBD1 (6 bases). This CDR3 has 13 amino acids. Trimming stripped 6 bases from V and 6 bases from J, with 15 bases between. Germline CDR1 SGHKS, CDR2 YYEKEE (reference sequence). The CDR3 sequence is CASTWGTGPEAFF. The CDR3 coding sequence is TGTGCCAGCACCTGGGGAACAGGGCCTGAAGCTTTCTTT.

The J gene is TRBJ2-2, the V gene TRBV7-8, with 11 bases matching TRBD2. This CDR3 is built from 16 residues. Trimming at V came to 5 bases and at J to 1 base, leaving 3 bases not matched to a gene. Per the germline V gene, CDR1 is SGHVS and CDR2 is FQNEAQ. CDR3 bases: TGTGCCAGCAGCCGAACTAGCGGGGGGAACACCGGGGAGCTGTTTTTT. Protein product: CASSRTSGGNTGELFF.

The V and J genes are TRBV5-1 and TRBJ1-3, with no clear D. V was trimmed by 4 bases and J by 0 bases, leaving 8 bases between them. The CDR3 runs 14 residues. CDR1 SGHRS and CDR2 YFSETQ come from the germline V gene. CDR3: CASSAAISGNTIYF. The CDR3 DNA reads TGCGCCAGCAGCGCTGCTATCTCTGGAAACACCATATATTTT.